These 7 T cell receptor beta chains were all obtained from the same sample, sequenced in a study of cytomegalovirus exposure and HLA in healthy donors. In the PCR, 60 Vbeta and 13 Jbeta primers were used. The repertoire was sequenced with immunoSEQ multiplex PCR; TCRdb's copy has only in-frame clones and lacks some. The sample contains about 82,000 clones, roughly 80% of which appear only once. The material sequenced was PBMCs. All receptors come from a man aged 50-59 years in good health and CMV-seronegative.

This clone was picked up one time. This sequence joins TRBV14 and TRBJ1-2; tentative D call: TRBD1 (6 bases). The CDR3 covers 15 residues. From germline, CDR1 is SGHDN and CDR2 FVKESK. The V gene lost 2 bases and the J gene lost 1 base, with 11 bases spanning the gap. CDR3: CASSQMGHNNYGYTF. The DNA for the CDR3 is TGTGCCAGCAGCCAAATGGGACACAATAACTATGGCTACACCTTC.

CDR3 bases: TGCGCCAGCAGGACTTCCAGTTACGAGCAGTACTTC. It yields the protein CASRTSSYEQYF. This chain connects TRBV5-1 to TRBJ2-7, with D unclear. V lost 5 bases and J lost 4, with 10 bases in between. Germline V gene sequence: CDR1 SGHRS, CDR2 YFSETQ. This CDR3 has 12 residues.

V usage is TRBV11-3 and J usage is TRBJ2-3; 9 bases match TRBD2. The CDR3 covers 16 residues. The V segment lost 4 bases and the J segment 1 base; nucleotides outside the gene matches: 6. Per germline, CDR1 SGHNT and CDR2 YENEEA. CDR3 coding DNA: TGTGCCAGCAGCTGCCCCAAGCGGGGGGGCACAGATACGCAGTATTTT. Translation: CASSCPKRGGTDTQYF.

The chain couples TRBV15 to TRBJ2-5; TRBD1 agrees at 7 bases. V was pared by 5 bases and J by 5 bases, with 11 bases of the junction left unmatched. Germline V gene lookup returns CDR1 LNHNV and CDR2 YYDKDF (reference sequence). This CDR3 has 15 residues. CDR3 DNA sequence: TGTGCCACCAGCCCCGGCAGGGGGAATTCTGAGACCCAGTACTTC. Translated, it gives CATSPGRGNSETQYF.

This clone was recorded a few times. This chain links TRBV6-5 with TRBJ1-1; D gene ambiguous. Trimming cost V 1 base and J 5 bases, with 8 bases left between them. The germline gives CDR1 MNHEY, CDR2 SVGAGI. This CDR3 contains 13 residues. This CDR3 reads CASSYFSQTEAFF. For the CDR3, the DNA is TGTGCCAGCAGTTACTTTTCACAGACTGAAGCTTTCTTT.

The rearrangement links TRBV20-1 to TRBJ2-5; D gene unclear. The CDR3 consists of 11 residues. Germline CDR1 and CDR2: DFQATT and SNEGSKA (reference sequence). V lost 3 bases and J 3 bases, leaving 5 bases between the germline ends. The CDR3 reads CSARAEETQYF. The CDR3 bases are TGCAGTGCTAGGGCTGAAGAGACCCAGTACTTC.

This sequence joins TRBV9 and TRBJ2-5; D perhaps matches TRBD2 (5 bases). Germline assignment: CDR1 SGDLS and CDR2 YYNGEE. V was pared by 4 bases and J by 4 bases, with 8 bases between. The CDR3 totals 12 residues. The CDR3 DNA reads TGTGCCAGCAGCCGGGGTGGAGAGACCCAGTACTTC. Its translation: CASSRGGETQYF.